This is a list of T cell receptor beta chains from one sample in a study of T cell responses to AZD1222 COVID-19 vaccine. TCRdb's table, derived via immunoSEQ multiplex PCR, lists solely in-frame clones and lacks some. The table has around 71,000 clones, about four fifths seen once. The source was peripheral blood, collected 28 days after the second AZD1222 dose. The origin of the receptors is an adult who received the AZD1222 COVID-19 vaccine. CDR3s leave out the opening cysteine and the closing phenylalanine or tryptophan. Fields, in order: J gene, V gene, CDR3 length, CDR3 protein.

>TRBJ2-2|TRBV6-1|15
ASSEEWLAGGSGELF
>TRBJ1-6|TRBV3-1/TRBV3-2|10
ASSRLDSPLH
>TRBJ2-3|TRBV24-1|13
ATSDFRGSTDTQY
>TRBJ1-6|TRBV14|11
ASRATGNSPLH
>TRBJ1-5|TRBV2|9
ASSLNQPQH
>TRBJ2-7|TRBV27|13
ASRPGQGAAYEQY
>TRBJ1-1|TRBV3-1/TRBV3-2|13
ASSNSGTGATEAF
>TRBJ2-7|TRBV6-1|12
ASSDTGGPYEQY
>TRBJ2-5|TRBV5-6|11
ASSSGAQETQY
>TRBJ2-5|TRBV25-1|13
ASSESVRGSGAQY
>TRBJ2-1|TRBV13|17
ASRAGLAGGLSSYNEQF
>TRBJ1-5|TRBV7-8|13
ASSGRAGRNQPQH
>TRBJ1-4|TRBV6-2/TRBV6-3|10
ASSRSRGERF
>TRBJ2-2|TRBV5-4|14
ASSFGLAGGPGELF
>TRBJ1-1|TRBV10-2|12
ASTSGWGEAEAF
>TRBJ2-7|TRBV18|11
ASSPGTGDEQY
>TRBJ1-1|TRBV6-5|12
ASSFEQGFTEAF
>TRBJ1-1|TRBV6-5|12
ASSLDRGRTEAF
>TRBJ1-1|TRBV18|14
ASSQARAVVDTEAF
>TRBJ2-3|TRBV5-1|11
ASMRGDTDTQY
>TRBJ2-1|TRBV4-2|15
ASTRELRDSHYNEQF
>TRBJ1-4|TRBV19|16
ASSIGRRRTGYNEKLF
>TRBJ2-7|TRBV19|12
ASSGGRSSYEQY
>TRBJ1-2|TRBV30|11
AWGTSSGYGYT
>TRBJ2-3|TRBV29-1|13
SVERTSRVPDTQY
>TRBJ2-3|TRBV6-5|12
ASSRTGATDTQY
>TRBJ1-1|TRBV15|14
ATSRPSGQRGTEAF
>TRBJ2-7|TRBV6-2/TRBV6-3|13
ASSYPGTPVWEQY
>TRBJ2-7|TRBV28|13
ASSLPRQASYEQY
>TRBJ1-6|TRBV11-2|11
ASSSAMNSPLH
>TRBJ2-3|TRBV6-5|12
ASSGWGSTDTQY
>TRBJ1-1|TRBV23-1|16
ASSQGGGSIIMNTEAF
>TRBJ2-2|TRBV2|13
ASSEWEGVTGELF
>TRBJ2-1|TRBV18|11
ASSPIEFNEQF
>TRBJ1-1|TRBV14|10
ASRHLGTEAF
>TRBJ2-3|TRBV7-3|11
ASSISNTDTQY
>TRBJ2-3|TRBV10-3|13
ATRWVLIGTDTQY
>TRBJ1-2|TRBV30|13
AYLYSGTANYGYT
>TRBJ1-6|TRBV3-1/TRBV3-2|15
ASSQTSIGTANSPLH
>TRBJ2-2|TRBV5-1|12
ASSFYRDTGELF
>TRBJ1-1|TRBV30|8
AWSNTEAF
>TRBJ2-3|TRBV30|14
AWSKLDTGSTDTQY
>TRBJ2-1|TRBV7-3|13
ASSLAGGLYNEQF
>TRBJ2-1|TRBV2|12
ASSWGQGANEQF
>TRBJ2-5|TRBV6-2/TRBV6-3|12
ASSYIAGQETQY
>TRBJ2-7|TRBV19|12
ASSTRGSSYEQY
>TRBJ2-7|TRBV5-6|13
ASSPWDRRTYEQY
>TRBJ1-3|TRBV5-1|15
ASSFGQGALSGNTIY
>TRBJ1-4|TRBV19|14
ASGGPGGQFNEKLF
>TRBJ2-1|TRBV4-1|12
ASSQVPLNNEQF
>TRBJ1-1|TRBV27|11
ASSWDMNTEAF
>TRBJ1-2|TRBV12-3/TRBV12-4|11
ASSLGPRDGYT
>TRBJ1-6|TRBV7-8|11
ASSLAYDSPLH
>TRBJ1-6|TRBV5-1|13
ASSLTQGDASPLH
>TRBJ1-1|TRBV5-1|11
ASSPSSNTEAF
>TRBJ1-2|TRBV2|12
ASSGETGFYGYT
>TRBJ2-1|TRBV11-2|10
ASSRERNEQF
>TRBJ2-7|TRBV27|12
ASRLETGGDEQY
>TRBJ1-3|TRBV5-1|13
ASSLAQGAGNTIY
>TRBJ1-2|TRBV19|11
ASSPTAGRGYT